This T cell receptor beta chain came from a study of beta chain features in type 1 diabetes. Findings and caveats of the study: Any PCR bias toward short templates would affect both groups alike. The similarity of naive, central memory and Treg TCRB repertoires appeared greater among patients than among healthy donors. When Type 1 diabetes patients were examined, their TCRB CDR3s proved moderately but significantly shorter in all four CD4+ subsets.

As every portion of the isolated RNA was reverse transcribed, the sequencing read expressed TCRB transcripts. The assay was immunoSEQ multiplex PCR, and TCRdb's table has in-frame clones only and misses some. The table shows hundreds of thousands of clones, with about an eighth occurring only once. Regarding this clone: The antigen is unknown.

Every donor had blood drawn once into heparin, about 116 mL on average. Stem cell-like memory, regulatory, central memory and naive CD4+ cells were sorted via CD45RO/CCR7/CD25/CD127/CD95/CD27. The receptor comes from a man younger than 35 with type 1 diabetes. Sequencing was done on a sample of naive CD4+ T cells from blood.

CDR3 coding DNA: TGTGCCAGCAGCTCCGGACAGGTTACTATGAACACTGAAGCTTTCTTT. It encodes CASSSGQVTMNTEAFF. The rearrangement joins TRBV28 to TRBJ1-1; 7 positions match TRBD1. V lost 6 bases and J lost 0; bases outside the gene matches: 10. The CDR3 runs 16 residues. Germline CDR1 reads MDHEN; CDR2 reads SYDVKM.